The clone carrying this T cell receptor (beta chain) was counted a few times. Its antigen is currently unknown. From 5'RACE with constant-segment primers came TCR alpha and TCR beta cDNA libraries that carried sample barcodes and UMIs. TCRdb fed the 5' RACE reads into MiXCR, producing one record per CDR3 protein. The repertoire consists of more than 120,000 distinct CDR3 sequences, with about 19% occurring once and the leading ten covering under 2.5%. The sample belongs to a study of T-cell memory formation after mild COVID-19. Background on the study: TCR clustering was largely donor specific. General observations from the study: Memory cells collected pre-infection included some clones that later responded, suggesting cross-reactive memory joined. Day 15 to 85 contracting clones showed balanced CD4/CD8; later expanders leaned CD4+.

V dropped 6 bases and J dropped 1; count of bases not matched to a gene: 5. The CDR3 contains 15 residues. Germline lookup yields CDR1 SNHLY and CDR2 FYNNEI. Source material: PBMCs or a T cell subset sorted from them (not recorded which). This clonotype was sampled from an adult woman who had mild COVID-19 (a few samples of this study predate the infection). Cell type and time point are not known. This chain connects TRBV2 to TRBJ2-3; 9 positions match TRBD1. The CDR3, as DNA: TGTGCCAGCAGAATACAGGGGGCAGGCACAGATACGCAGTATTTT. Its translation is CASRIQGAGTDTQYF. The variable domain in full, completed from reference TRBV2 and TRBJ2-3, reads EPEVTQTPSHQVTQMGQEVILRCVPISNHLYFYWYRQILGQKVEFLVSFYNNEISEKSEIFDDQFSVERPDGSNFTLKIRSTKLEDSAMYFCASRIQGAGTDTQYFGPGTRLTVL.